This entry is about one T cell receptor beta chain. Its target antigen remains unknown. There are no base qualities to consult, and no much larger clone falls within one base. TCRB CDR3 regions were amplified with the immunoSEQ multiplex PCR using forward primers for 54 TRBV segments and reverse primers for 13 TRBJ segments. Deep resolution, with a target of 150,000 to 250,000 T cell genomes, was applied to the sequencing of pre-culture CD4+ samples. Amplicons were sequenced on an Illumina HiSeq System, producing 87 bp reads covering the CDR3. The study's own analysis went as follows. PCR and sequencing errors in the reads were corrected, and CDR3 regions were defined by aligning to IMGT reference sequences. Synthetic template pools were used to estimate template counts and unique rearrangement counts. Clonality was computed by subtracting Pielou's evenness from 1. Richness was estimated with the Daley-Smith estimator. Morisita's index served as the measure of repertoire overlap. Clones found in cultured samples but undetected in the pre-culture repertoire of the corresponding donor were defined as low-abundance clones. The immuneACCESS repertoire file appears here via TCRdb, limited to in-frame rearrangements. These files lack a portion of the clones; in checked studies, under half of the deficit traces to unresolved V genes, and the cause of the others is not known. The DNA was the basis for D and trimming; V, J and clone size are from that table. Within this sample are 65,000 to 95,000 clones, with around four fifths of them counted one time only. Roughly 1.5% of the sample belongs to the ten largest clones.

The sample is drawn from a study of T cell repertoires and HLA-DP antigens (dated by TCRdb to about 2018). At the level of the whole study: The study used an in vitro model of CD4+ T cell alloreactivity against allogeneic HLA-DP presented by transduced HeLa cells. Compared with self, one alloantigen differed at one amino acid in the peptide-binding groove and the other differed at fewer than eleven, modelling structurally similar versus dissimilar alloantigens. The three donors, two male and one female, ranged from the 18-to-29 to the 60-to-69 age band. Average DNA input was around 220 ng for sorted CD137+CD4+ samples, compared with around 1,200 ng for pre-culture CD4+ samples. The research as a whole found: Limitations were identified as the inclusion of only three donors, the use of a non-physiological HeLa antigen-presenting system, and the use of total CD4+ responder cells. Clones undetected before culture had an average cumulative frequency of roughly 34% against one allele versus approximately 50% against the other. Clonality of sorted CD137+ cells was similar against both alloantigens (approximately 0.4) and much higher than in pre-culture samples (approximately 0.04). Naive and memory CD4+ repertoires were not analysed separately.

Untouched CD4+ T cells were isolated from Ficoll-separated PBMC through negative selection with magnetic beads, and an average purity of approximately 98% was reached. Untouched CD4+ T cells were isolated from Ficoll-separated PBMC with magnetic beads, reaching around 98% purity with negligible CD8+ contamination. Peripheral blood mononuclear cells came from the buffy coats of a few healthy blood donors, who served as the study's donors. All three donors were CMV seronegative. The DNeasy Blood & Tissue Kit was used for extraction of genomic DNA. Genomic DNA from sorted CD137+CD4+ cells and from pre-culture CD4+ baseline samples of each subject was subjected to TCRB sequencing. Including the terminal cysteine and valine, the CDR3 comprises 15 residues. Only the CDR3 DNA stays, 45 bases, in frame from base 1. The germline V gene sets CDR1 to SGHTA and CDR2 to FQGNSA. V and J lose 5 bases and 3 bases, and a span of 17 bases separates them.

The sequencing sample was made of CD4+ T cells from PBMCs. The receptor comes from a man in his 60s in good health and CMV-seronegative. Recombination linked TRBV7-2 to TRBJ2-7; the D gene is perhaps TRBD1, from 6 matching bases. The bases read TGTGCCAGCAGCCCTGACAGGAATAGGGACTACGAGCAGTACGTC. The translation is CASSPDRNRDYEQYV.